A selection of T cell receptor beta chains follows, all from one sample in a study of T-cell memory formation after mild COVID-19. A single record per CDR3 protein comes from TCRdb applying MiXCR to the 5' RACE reads. The repertoire consists of about 270,000 distinct CDR3 sequences, with 16% occurring once and the leading ten covering roughly 24%. The specimen was PBMCs or a T cell subset sorted from them (not recorded which). Receptor source: a man younger than 35 who had mild COVID-19 (a few samples of this study predate the infection). Cell type and time point are not known. The CDR3 runs from the conserved cysteine through the conserved F or W. The D gene is left open where the match is weak. Clone size, where shown, is once, few, many, or a class for clones that have expanded.

J gene: TRBJ2-1
V gene: TRBV5-1
D gene: TRBD2
clone size: NA
CDR3 protein: CASTPGGGASNEQFF
CDR3 DNA: TGCGCCAGCACACCGGGCGGGGGGGCTAGCAATGAGCAGTTCTTC

J gene: TRBJ1-5
V gene: TRBV7-6
D gene: NA
clone size: many
CDR3 protein: CASSEVGTPAYQPQHF
CDR3 DNA: TGTGCCAGCAGCGAAGTAGGGACCCCAGCCTATCAGCCCCAGCATTTT

J gene: TRBJ2-3
V gene: TRBV6-5
D gene: TRBD1
clone size: many
CDR3 protein: CASRDRGLRTDTQYF
CDR3 DNA: TGTGCCAGCCGCGACAGGGGGCTTCGCACAGATACGCAGTATTTT

J gene: TRBJ2-5
V gene: TRBV12-3/TRBV12-4
D gene: NA
clone size: many
CDR3 protein: CASSLRSGYQETQYF
CDR3 DNA: TGTGCCAGCAGTTTAAGGTCAGGGTACCAAGAGACCCAGTACTTC

J gene: TRBJ2-7
V gene: TRBV11-2
D gene: NA
clone size: few
CDR3 protein: CASSPGTEQYF
CDR3 DNA: TGTGCCAGCAGCCCGGGGACAGAGCAGTACTTC

J gene: TRBJ2-1
V gene: TRBV7-8
D gene: NA
clone size: NA
CDR3 protein: CASARPYNEQFF
CDR3 DNA: TGTGCCAGCGCCCGTCCTTACAATGAGCAGTTCTTC

J gene: TRBJ2-2
V gene: TRBV7-3
D gene: TRBD1
clone size: NA
CDR3 protein: CASSSGQADGELFF
CDR3 DNA: TGTGCCAGCAGCTCGGGACAGGCGGACGGGGAGCTGTTTTTT

J gene: TRBJ2-5
V gene: TRBV7-9
D gene: NA
clone size: NA
CDR3 protein: CASNRLETQYF
CDR3 DNA: TGTGCCAGCAACCGACTGGAGACCCAGTACTTC

J gene: TRBJ1-1
V gene: TRBV29-1
D gene: NA
clone size: few
CDR3 protein: CSVVIVNTEAFF
CDR3 DNA: TGCAGCGTGGTGATCGTGAACACTGAAGCTTTCTTT

J gene: TRBJ1-1
V gene: TRBV7-2
D gene: NA
clone size: NA
CDR3 protein: CASSLYGSVNTEAFF
CDR3 DNA: TGTGCCAGCAGCTTATACGGATCGGTGAACACTGAAGCTTTCTTT

J gene: TRBJ1-2
V gene: TRBV6-2/TRBV6-3
D gene: TRBD1
clone size: few
CDR3 protein: CASSRDSYYGYTF
CDR3 DNA: TGTGCCAGCAGCCGGGACAGCTACTATGGCTACACCTTC

J gene: TRBJ2-5
V gene: TRBV3-1
D gene: NA
clone size: few
CDR3 protein: CASSQIGGAQETQYF
CDR3 DNA: TGTGCCAGCAGCCAAATAGGGGGTGCTCAAGAGACCCAGTACTTC

J gene: TRBJ1-6
V gene: TRBV15
D gene: NA
clone size: few
CDR3 protein: CATSRDPHGAASPLHF
CDR3 DNA: TGTGCCACCAGCAGAGACCCGCACGGCGCCGCGTCACCCCTCCACTTT

J gene: TRBJ2-1
V gene: TRBV7-9
D gene: TRBD1
clone size: few
CDR3 protein: CASSLGQGDYEQFF
CDR3 DNA: TGTGCCAGCAGCTTGGGACAGGGGGACTATGAGCAGTTCTTC

J gene: TRBJ1-5
V gene: TRBV19
D gene: NA
clone size: NA
CDR3 protein: CASQTGNQPQHF
CDR3 DNA: TGTGCCAGTCAGACAGGCAATCAGCCCCAGCATTTT

J gene: TRBJ2-3
V gene: TRBV7-9
D gene: NA
clone size: few
CDR3 protein: CASSFPGGNTDTQYF
CDR3 DNA: TGTGCCAGCAGCTTCCCAGGGGGGAACACAGATACGCAGTATTTT

J gene: TRBJ1-6
V gene: TRBV6-5
D gene: NA
clone size: NA
CDR3 protein: CASAPNPNSPLHF
CDR3 DNA: TGTGCCAGCGCTCCGAATCCCAATTCACCCCTCCACTTT

J gene: TRBJ2-1
V gene: TRBV4-3
D gene: NA
clone size: NA
CDR3 protein: CASSRGVGGNEQFF
CDR3 DNA: TGCGCCAGCAGCCGGGGGGTAGGAGGCAATGAGCAGTTCTTC